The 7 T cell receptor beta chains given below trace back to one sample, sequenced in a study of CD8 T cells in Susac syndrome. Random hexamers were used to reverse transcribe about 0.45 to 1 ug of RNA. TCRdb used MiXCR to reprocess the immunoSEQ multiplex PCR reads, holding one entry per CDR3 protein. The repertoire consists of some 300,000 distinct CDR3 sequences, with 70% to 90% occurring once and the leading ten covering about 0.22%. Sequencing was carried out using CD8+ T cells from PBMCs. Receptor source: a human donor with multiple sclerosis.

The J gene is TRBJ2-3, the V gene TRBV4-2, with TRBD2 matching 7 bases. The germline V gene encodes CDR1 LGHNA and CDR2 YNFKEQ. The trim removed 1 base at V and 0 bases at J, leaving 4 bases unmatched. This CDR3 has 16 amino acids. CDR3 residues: CASSQGLAWSTDTQYF. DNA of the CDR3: TGTGCCAGCAGCCAAGGACTAGCCTGGAGCACAGATACGCAGTATTTT.

CDR3 DNA sequence: TGCGCCAGCAGCCAAGACTCCCGGACAGGAGGCACCTATGGCTACACCTTC. Protein: CASSQDSRTGGTYGYTF. The V and J genes are TRBV4-3 and TRBJ1-2; 7 bases align to TRBD1. J lost 4 bases, V lost 0 bases, and 11 bases had no gene match. The CDR3 consists of 17 residues. Germline assignment: CDR1 LGHNA and CDR2 YSLEER.

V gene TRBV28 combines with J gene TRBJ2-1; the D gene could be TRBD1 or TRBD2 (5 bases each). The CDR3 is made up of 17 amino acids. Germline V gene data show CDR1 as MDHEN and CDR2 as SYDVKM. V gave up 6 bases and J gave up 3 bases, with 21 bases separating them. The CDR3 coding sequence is TGTGCCAGCAGACCCACTTATGGGAGTGGGGGCTACAATGAGCAGTTCTTC. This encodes CASRPTYGSGGYNEQFF.

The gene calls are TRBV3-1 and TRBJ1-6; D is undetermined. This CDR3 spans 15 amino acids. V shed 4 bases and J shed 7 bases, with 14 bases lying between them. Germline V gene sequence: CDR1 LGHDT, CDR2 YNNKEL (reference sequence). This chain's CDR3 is CASSRSGVGNSPLHF. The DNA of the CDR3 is TGTGCCAGCAGCCGTTCCGGGGTCGGGAATTCACCCCTCCACTTT.

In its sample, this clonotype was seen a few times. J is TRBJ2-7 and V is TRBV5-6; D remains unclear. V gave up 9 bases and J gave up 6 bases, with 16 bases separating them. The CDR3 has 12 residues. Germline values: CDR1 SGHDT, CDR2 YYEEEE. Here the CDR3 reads CATAHSQAEQYF. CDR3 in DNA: TGTGCCACAGCACACTCTCAAGCCGAGCAGTACTTC.

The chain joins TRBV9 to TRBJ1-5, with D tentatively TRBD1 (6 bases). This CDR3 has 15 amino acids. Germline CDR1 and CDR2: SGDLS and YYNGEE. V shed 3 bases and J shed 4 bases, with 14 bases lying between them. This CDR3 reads CASSEGGRLNQPQHF. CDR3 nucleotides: TGTGCCAGCAGCGAGGGGGGACGGTTAAATCAGCCCCAGCATTTT.

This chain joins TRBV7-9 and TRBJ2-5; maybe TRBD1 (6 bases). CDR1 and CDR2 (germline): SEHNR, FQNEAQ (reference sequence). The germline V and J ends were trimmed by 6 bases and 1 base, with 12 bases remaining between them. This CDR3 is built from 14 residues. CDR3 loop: CASRARQAQETQYF. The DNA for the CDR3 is TGTGCCAGCAGAGCTCGACAGGCCCAAGAGACCCAGTACTTC.